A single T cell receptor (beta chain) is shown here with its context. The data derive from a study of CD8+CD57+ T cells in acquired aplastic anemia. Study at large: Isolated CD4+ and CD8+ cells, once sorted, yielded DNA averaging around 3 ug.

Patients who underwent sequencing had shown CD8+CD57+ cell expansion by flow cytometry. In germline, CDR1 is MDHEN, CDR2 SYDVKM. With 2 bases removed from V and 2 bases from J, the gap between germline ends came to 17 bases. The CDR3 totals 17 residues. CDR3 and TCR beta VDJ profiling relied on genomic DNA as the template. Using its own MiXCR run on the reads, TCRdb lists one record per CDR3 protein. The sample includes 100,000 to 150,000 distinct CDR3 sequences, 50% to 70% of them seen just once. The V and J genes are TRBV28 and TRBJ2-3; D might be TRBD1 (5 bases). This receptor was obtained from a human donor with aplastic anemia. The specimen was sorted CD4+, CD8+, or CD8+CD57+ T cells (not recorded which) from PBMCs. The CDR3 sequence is CASSLPTRLGHTDTQYF. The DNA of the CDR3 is TGTGCCAGCAGTTTACCCACTCGGTTGGGGCACACAGATACGCAGTATTTT.